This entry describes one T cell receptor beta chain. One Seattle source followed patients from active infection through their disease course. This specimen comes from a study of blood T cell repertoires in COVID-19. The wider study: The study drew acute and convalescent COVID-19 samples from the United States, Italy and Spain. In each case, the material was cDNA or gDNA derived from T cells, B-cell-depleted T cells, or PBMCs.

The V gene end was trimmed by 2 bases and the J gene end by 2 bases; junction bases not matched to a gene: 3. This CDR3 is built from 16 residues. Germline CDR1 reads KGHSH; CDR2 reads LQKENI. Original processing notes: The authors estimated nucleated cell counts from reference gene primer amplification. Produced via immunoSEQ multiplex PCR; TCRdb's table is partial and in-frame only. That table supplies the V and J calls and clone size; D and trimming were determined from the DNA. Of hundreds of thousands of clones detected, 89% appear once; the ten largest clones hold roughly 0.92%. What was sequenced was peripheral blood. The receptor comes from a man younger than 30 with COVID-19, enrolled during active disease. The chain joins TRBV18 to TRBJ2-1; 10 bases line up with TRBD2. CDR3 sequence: CASSPESGGAYNEQFF. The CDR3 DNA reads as TGTGCCAGCTCACCAGAAAGCGGGGGGGCCTACAATGAGCAGTTCTTC.